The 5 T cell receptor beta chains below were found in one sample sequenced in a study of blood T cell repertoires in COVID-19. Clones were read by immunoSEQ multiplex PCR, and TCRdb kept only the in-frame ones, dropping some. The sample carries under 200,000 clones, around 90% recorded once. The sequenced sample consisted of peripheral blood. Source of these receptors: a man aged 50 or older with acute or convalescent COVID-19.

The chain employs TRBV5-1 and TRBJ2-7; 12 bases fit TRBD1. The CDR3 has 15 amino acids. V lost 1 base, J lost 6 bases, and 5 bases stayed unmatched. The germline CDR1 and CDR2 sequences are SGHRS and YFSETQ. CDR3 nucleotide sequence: TGCGCCAGCAGCTTGTTGGGACAGGGGGCTGTCGAGCAGTACTTC. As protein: CASSLLGQGAVEQYF.

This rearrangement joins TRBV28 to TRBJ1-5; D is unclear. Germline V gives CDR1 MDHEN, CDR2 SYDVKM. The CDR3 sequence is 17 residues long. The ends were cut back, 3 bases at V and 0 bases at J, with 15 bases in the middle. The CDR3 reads CASSFLLGGDSNQPQHF. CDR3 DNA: TGTGCCAGCAGTTTTCTTTTAGGCGGTGATAGCAATCAGCCCCAGCATTTT.

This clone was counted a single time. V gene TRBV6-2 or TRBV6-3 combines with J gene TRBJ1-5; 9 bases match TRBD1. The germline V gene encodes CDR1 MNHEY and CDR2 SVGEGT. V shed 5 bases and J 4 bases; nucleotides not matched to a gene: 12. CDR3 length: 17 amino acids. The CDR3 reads CASSQPSGTGRNQPQHF. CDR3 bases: TGTGCCAGCAGTCAACCTTCCGGGACAGGGAGGAATCAGCCCCAGCATTTT.

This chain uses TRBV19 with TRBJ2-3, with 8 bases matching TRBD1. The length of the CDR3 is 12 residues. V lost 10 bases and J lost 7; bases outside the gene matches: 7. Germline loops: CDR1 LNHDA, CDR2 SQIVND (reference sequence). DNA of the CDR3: TGTGCCACGGGACAGGCGACAAATACGCAGTATTTT. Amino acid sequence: CATGQATNTQYF.

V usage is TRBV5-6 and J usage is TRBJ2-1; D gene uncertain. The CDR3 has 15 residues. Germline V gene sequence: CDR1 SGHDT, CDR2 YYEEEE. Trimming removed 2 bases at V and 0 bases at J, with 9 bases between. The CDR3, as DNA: TGTGCCAGCAGCTTAACTACCGGCTCCTACAATGAGCAGTTCTTC. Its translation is CASSLTTGSYNEQFF. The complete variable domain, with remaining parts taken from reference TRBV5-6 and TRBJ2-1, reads DAGVTQSPTHLIKTRGQQVTLRCSPKSGHDTVSWYQQALGQGPQFIFQYYEEEERQRGNFPDRFSGHQFPNYSSELNVNALLLGDSALYLCASSLTTGSYNEQFFGPGTRLTVL.